Listed below are T cell receptor beta chains from one sample, sequenced in a study of blood T cell repertoires in COVID-19. The data were produced by immunoSEQ multiplex PCR, yet TCRdb's version contains in-frame clones alone and is incomplete. The profile shows under 200,000 clones, approximately 80% of them singletons. Material for sequencing was PBMCs or T cells enriched from blood (not recorded which). The receptor source for this set is a man over 45 who had recovered from COVID-19. CDR3s include the opening cysteine and the closing phenylalanine or tryptophan. A D gene is named only where the DNA matches it firmly. Clone size is not always given. Where it is, it says once, few, many or a class for expanded clones.

j_call clone_size d_call v_call cdr3_length cdr3_nt cdr3_aa
TRBJ2-7 . . TRBV6-5 15 TGTGCCAGCAGTTACAACTACCGGAGCTCCTACGAGCAGTACTTC CASSYNYRSSYEQYF
TRBJ1-4 . . TRBV10-3 13 TGTGCCACGTTAGAGGGGCGGGGTGAAAAACTGTTTTTT CATLEGRGEKLFF
TRBJ1-2 . TRBD1 TRBV4-1 15 TGCGCCAGCAGCCAAGGACGGGACAGGACCTATGGCTACACCTTC CASSQGRDRTYGYTF
TRBJ2-1 . TRBD2 TRBV3-1/TRBV3-2 16 TGTGCCAGCAGCCAAGTGTCTAGCGGGGGGGCCCAGGAGCAGTTCTTC CASSQVSSGGAQEQFF
TRBJ1-5 . . TRBV18 14 TGTGCCAGCTCACCTTGGGGGCCCGGGCAGCCCCAGCATTTT CASSPWGPGQPQHF
TRBJ2-6 . TRBD1 TRBV9 18 TGTGCCAGCAGCGCCCGGACAGGAAGAATCTCTGGGGCCAACGTCCTGACTTTC CASSARTGRISGANVLTF
TRBJ1-1 . . TRBV5-8 15 TGTGCCAGCAGCTTGGTAATGCGGGGGTCCACTGAAGCTTTCTTT CASSLVMRGSTEAFF
TRBJ2-7 . TRBD1 TRBV5-1 17 TGCGCCAGCAGCTTGGGGCCTTGGGACAGGGACTCCTACGAGCAGTACTTC CASSLGPWDRDSYEQYF
TRBJ2-7 . . TRBV20-1 15 TGCAGTGCTAGTGATCGGGGACTCGGACCATACGAGCAGTACTTC CSASDRGLGPYEQYF
TRBJ1-1 . . TRBV28 14 TGTGCCAGCACCCTGACCGGGGGAATTGCTGAAGCTTTCTTT CASTLTGGIAEAFF
TRBJ1-5 . . TRBV3-1/TRBV3-2 13 TGTGCCAGCAGCCAAGGATCACAACAGCCCCAGCATTTT CASSQGSQQPQHF
TRBJ1-5 . . TRBV28 16 TGTGCCAGCAGTTTCGGCGGATACTATAGCAATCAGCCCCAGCATTTT CASSFGGYYSNQPQHF
TRBJ2-7 . . TRBV6-5 13 TGTGCCAGCAGTTACTTTTTGGGGAGCGAGCAGTACTTC CASSYFLGSEQYF
TRBJ2-7 . . TRBV2 18 TGTGCCAGCAGTGGTTACTACACCCCCCTACGAGGCGATAACGAGCAGTACTTC CASSGYYTPLRGDNEQYF
TRBJ2-3 . TRBD2 TRBV4-2 17 TGTGCCAGCAGCCAAGATCGGGCTAGCGGGGGGGTAGATACGCAGTATTTT CASSQDRASGGVDTQYF
TRBJ2-3 . . TRBV27 14 TGTGCCAGCAGTTTGTCACTATTCCTCGATACGCAGTATTTT CASSLSLFLDTQYF
TRBJ2-1 . TRBD2 TRBV5-4 16 TGTGCCAGCAGCCCCACTCAGCGGGGGGCATACAATGAGCAGTTCTTC CASSPTQRGAYNEQFF
TRBJ2-1 . . TRBV29-1 13 TGCAGCGTTGAAGATGTAAGAGGCTATGAGCAGTTCTTC CSVEDVRGYEQFF
TRBJ2-1 . TRBD2 TRBV6-5 13 TGTGCCAGCCAACAAGCGGGGGGGCTAGAGCAGTTCTTC CASQQAGGLEQFF
TRBJ2-1 . . TRBV6-5 13 TGTGCCAGCAGTCCAGACTCCAACAATGAGCAGTTCTTC CASSPDSNNEQFF
TRBJ2-1 . . TRBV6-5 12 TGTGCCAGCAGTTGGGGGCCTGGCGAGCAGTTCTTC CASSWGPGEQFF
TRBJ1-1 . . TRBV30 11 TGTGCTCGACAGCGGGGCTTTGAAGCTTTCTTT CARQRGFEAFF
TRBJ2-2 . TRBD2 TRBV11-2 16 TGTGCCAGCAGCTCCCCGGGACTAAGGGACACCGGGGAGCTGTTTTTT CASSSPGLRDTGELFF
TRBJ1-2 . . TRBV2 13 TGTGCCAGCAAGCGGGGGGGGACCAATGGCTACACCTTC CASKRGGTNGYTF
TRBJ1-3 . TRBD1 TRBV7-2 16 TGTGCCAGCAGCTTCGCCGGGACAGAGGGAGGAAACACCATATATTTT CASSFAGTEGGNTIYF
TRBJ2-1 once . TRBV24-1 16 TGTGCCACCAGTGGTACACGCGGGACAGCCTACAATGAGCAGTTCTTC CATSGTRGTAYNEQFF
TRBJ1-4 . . TRBV28 16 TGTGCCAGCACCAGCGCGGGTCCCCCAACTAATGAAAAACTGTTTTTT CASTSAGPPTNEKLFF
TRBJ1-5 . . TRBV4-1 16 TGCGCCAGCAGCCAAGAATTCGGCAGGGCGGATCAGCCCCAGCATTTT CASSQEFGRADQPQHF
TRBJ2-2 . . TRBV19 15 TGTGCCAGTAACGCGCGCGCCAAAAACACCGGGGAGCTGTTTTTT CASNARAKNTGELFF
TRBJ2-3 . TRBD2 TRBV3-1/TRBV3-2 14 TGTGCCAGCAGTCAAGCGGGGTCGGCAGATACGCAGTATTTT CASSQAGSADTQYF
TRBJ1-1 few TRBD1 TRBV4-1 15 TGCGCCAGCAGCCAGCAGGGACAGGGGGTGAGTGAAGCTTTCTTT CASSQQGQGVSEAFF